Listed here are 20 T cell receptor beta chains from one sample, sequenced in a study of T cells in Graves' hyperthyroidism and ophthalmopathy (dated by TCRdb to about 2019). The method was multiplex PCR. The listed sequencing device is Illumina HiSeq 2000. The TCR beta CDR3 regions were amplified from RNA transcripts. For the first round of RT-PCR on the TCR CDR3, the HTBI primer set was used together with the Qiagen OneStep RT-PCR kit. The raw public reads went through TCRdb reprocessing: fastp at Q25, MiXCR clone calling, in-frame beta chains kept. Rows with one shared CDR3 protein collapse into an entry with the most common genes and DNA. The sample includes 400,000 to 500,000 distinct CDR3 sequences, with roughly an eighth observed a single time. Less than 20% of the sample rests with the top ten. The sequenced material came from blood. The receptors here all came from a woman between 18 and 29 years old with Graves' hyperthyroidism.

V and J are TRBV5-1 and TRBJ2-2, with 11 bases matching TRBD2. CDR1 is SGHRS, CDR2 YFSETQ, per germline. With V trimmed by 1 base and J by 6 bases, 11 bases remained unmatched. The CDR3 sequence is 18 residues long. The DNA of the CDR3 is TGCGCCAGCAGCTTGATAGCGGGAGGGCCATTTAGGGCCGGGGAGCTGTTTTTT. This gives the protein CASSLIAGGPFRAGELFF.

This clonotype occurred a few times. This rearrangement joins TRBV29-1 to TRBJ2-1; D unresolved. Trimming took off 5 bases at V and 0 bases at J, with 8 bases between the two ends. Germline V gene data show CDR1 as SQVTM and CDR2 as ANQGSEA. The CDR3 contains 13 residues. The CDR3 sequence is CSVKGFSYNEQFF. For the CDR3, the DNA is TGCAGCGTTAAAGGGTTCTCCTACAATGAGCAGTTCTTC.

In this sample, this clonotype turned up many times. The chain combines TRBV3-1 with TRBJ2-1; D call uncertain. Germline lookup yields CDR1 LGHDT and CDR2 YNNKEL (reference sequence). Trimming took 2 bases from V and 5 from J, leaving 7 bases between them. The CDR3 covers 13 residues. CDR3 sequence (DNA): TGTGCCAGCAGCCAATCTAAACACAATGAGCAGTTCTTC. It encodes CASSQSKHNEQFF.

In the case of this clonotype: Since a much larger clone is just one base distant, this may be a read error. V gene TRBV7-3 combines with J gene TRBJ2-1; D gene unclear. Germline V CDR1 and CDR2: SGHTA, FQGTGA. The CDR3 contains 13 residues. V lost 1 base and J lost 5, with 6 bases in between. The CDR3 DNA reads TGTGCCAGCAGCTTAAGGTCTGACAATGAGCAGTTCTTC. Translating gives CASSLRSDNEQFF.

The gene calls are TRBV6-5 and TRBJ2-7, with TRBD2 as a possible D gene (6 bases). The CDR3 extends over 13 amino acids. Germline V gives CDR1 MNHEY, CDR2 SVGAGI. Trimming took off 2 bases at V and 3 bases at J, with 8 bases between the two ends. The CDR3: CASSYGGYYEQYV. The CDR3 region has the DNA TGTGCCAGCAGTTACGGAGGGTACTACGAGCAGTACGTC.

Many counts were recorded for this clonotype. The J gene is TRBJ1-5, the V gene TRBV12-5, with D unclear. CDR1 is LGHNT and CDR2 is FRNRAP in the germline V gene. The CDR3 runs to 15 residues. Trimming took off 2 bases at V and 3 bases at J, with 11 bases between the two ends. CDR3 in amino acids: CASGLNTYLNQPQHF. CDR3 nucleotide sequence: TGTGCTAGTGGTTTGAACACCTATCTCAATCAGCCCCAGCATTTT.

The V and J genes are TRBV9 and TRBJ2-5; D is unresolved. The CDR3 spans 14 residues. V dropped 0 bases and J dropped 4 bases, with 10 bases sitting between them. Germline assignment: CDR1 SGDLS and CDR2 YYNGEE. CDR3 residues: CASSVGFWGETQYF. The CDR3 coding sequence is TGTGCCAGCAGCGTAGGGTTCTGGGGAGAGACCCAGTACTTC.

This clonotype showed up many times. V gene TRBV25-1 combines with J gene TRBJ2-1; D is perhaps TRBD2 (5 bases). Per germline, CDR1 MGHDK and CDR2 SYGVNS. The CDR3 has 15 amino acids. V was pared by 10 bases and J by 3 bases, with 19 bases between. This chain's CDR3 is CATTYRGSGYNEQFF. The CDR3, as DNA: TGTGCCACTACCTATCGAGGGTCGGGCTACAATGAGCAGTTCTTC.

V is TRBV5-1 and J is TRBJ1-3; 10 positions agree with TRBD1. The CDR3 is made up of 15 amino acids. J gave up 2 bases and V 4 bases, and 3 bases lay outside the gene matches. Germline V gives CDR1 SGHRS, CDR2 YFSETQ. The CDR3 DNA reads as TGCGCCAGCAGCGCCGGACAGGGGGCTGGAAACACCATATATTTT. It codes for CASSAGQGAGNTIYF.

This clonotype showed up many times. The genes are TRBV3-1 and TRBJ1-2; D gene unclear. The CDR3 is made up of 15 amino acids. V lost 5 bases, J lost 0 bases, and 13 bases lay in between. Germline CDR1 is LGHDT and CDR2 is YNNKEL (reference sequence). In DNA form, the CDR3 reads TGTGCCAGCAGCTCTATTCCGGGGTCTAACTATGGCTACACCTTC. Protein product: CASSSIPGSNYGYTF.

This clonotype was detected many times. The rearrangement links TRBV28 to TRBJ1-1; no firm D call. This CDR3 region has 13 residues. CDR1 and CDR2 (germline): MDHEN, SYDVKM. With 4 bases removed from V and 4 bases from J, the gap between germline ends came to 10 bases. In DNA form, the CDR3 reads TGTGCCAGCAGTTCTCTCGGTATCACTGAAGCTTTCTTT. It is translated as CASSSLGITEAFF.

This clonotype was seen repeatedly, ten times or more. V gene TRBV7-2 combines with J gene TRBJ2-3, with D unclear. The CDR3 runs 15 residues. Germline loops: CDR1 SGHTA, CDR2 FQGNSA. The V gene lost 1 base and the J gene lost 0 bases, with 8 bases spanning the gap. In DNA, the CDR3 is TGTGCCAGCAGCTTAGAGTGGACGAGCACAGATACGCAGTATTTT. This encodes CASSLEWTSTDTQYF.

The table lists this clonotype with many counts. The V gene is TRBV19, the J gene TRBJ1-2; D is unresolved. V lost 9 bases, J lost 3 bases, and 14 bases lay in between. CDR3 length: 13 amino acids. The germline V gene encodes CDR1 LNHDA and CDR2 SQIVND (reference sequence). This chain's CDR3 is CASPLGLYYGYTF. As DNA, the CDR3 is TGTGCCAGCCCGTTAGGACTTTACTATGGCTACACCTTC.

This clonotype was picked up a small number of times. V usage is TRBV9 and J usage is TRBJ2-1; the match to TRBD1 covers 7 bases. The V and J ends lost 4 bases and 9 bases, in that order; junction bases with no gene match: 13. This CDR3 is built from 15 residues. Germline V CDR1 and CDR2: SGDLS, YYNGEE. The CDR3 loop reads CASSITGTASSEQFF. The CDR3 region has the DNA TGTGCCAGCAGCATAACCGGGACAGCCTCTAGTGAGCAGTTCTTC.

CDR3 nucleotide sequence: TGTGCCAGCGGACTGTCTAGCGGGAGCTCCTACGAGCAGTACGTC. Translating gives CASGLSSGSSYEQYV. V is TRBV9 and J is TRBJ2-7; 10 bases match TRBD2. CDR1 and CDR2 (germline): SGDLS, YYNGEE. This CDR3 contains 15 residues. V shed 7 bases and J 0 bases; nucleotides not matched to a gene: 7.

This clonotype appeared many times. The rearrangement uses TRBV3-1 and TRBJ1-2; no reliable D call. Trimming shortened V by 4 bases and J by 8 bases, and 14 bases separated the two germline ends. CDR1 and CDR2 (germline): LGHDT, YNNKEL (reference sequence). This CDR3 is built from 13 residues. The CDR3 loop is CASSPDGLEGYTF. The CDR3 nucleotides are TGTGCCAGCAGCCCGGACGGCCTTGAGGGCTACACCTTC.

This clonotype was detected ten times or more. This sequence joins TRBV12-3 or TRBV12-4 and TRBJ1-1, with a tentative D call TRBD1 (6 bases). The CDR3 covers 15 residues. V was shortened by 7 bases and J by 0 bases, with 15 bases between the two germline ends. This CDR3 reads CASNLGQLMNTEAFF. The CDR3, as DNA: TGTGCCAGCAATCTTGGACAGTTAATGAACACTGAAGCTTTCTTT.

This clonotype was counted between two and nine times. This chain connects TRBV15 to TRBJ2-3; D is unresolved. CDR1 is LNHNV and CDR2 is YYDKDF in the germline V gene (reference sequence). The V and J ends lost 4 bases and 4 bases respectively, with 15 bases between them. The CDR3 spans 15 residues. In nucleotides, the CDR3 is TGTGCCACCAGCATTGGAGCGAACTCCCCAGATACGCAGTATTTT. Amino acid sequence: CATSIGANSPDTQYF.

At least ten counts were recorded for this clonotype. The chain combines TRBV11-3 with TRBJ2-7; no clear D gene. Germline CDR1 is SGHNT and CDR2 is YENEEA. V lost 0 bases to trimming and J lost 3 bases, with 3 bases between them. The CDR3 has 12 amino acids. As DNA, the CDR3 is TGTGCCAGCAGCTTAGAGATCTACGAGCAGTACTTC. Encoded protein: CASSLEIYEQYF.

This clonotype was observed many times. This chain joins TRBV5-1 and TRBJ2-1; TRBD2 aligns across 11 bases. The CDR3 is 16 residues long. CDR1 is SGHRS and CDR2 is YFSETQ in the germline V gene. The trim removed 0 bases at V and 4 bases at J, leaving 3 bases unmatched. Here the CDR3 DNA reads TGCGCCAGCAGCTTGGGGGGACTAGCGGAGTACAATGAGCAGTTCTTC. Its translation: CASSLGGLAEYNEQFF.